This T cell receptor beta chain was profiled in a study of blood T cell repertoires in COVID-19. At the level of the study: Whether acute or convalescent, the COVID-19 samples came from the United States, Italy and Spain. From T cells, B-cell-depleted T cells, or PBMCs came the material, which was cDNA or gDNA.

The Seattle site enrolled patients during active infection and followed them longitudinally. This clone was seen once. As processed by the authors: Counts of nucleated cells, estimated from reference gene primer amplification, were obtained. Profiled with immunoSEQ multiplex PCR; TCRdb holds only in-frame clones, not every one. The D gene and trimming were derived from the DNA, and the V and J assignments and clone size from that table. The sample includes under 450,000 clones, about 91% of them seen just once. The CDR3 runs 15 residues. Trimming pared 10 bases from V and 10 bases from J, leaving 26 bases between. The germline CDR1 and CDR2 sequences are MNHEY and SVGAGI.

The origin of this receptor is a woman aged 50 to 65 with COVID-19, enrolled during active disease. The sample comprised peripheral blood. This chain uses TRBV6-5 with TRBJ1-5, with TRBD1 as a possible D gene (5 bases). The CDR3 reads CAIAWGGTPNEPQHF. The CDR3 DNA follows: TGTGCCATCGCCTGGGGGGGAACCCCCAACGAACCCCAGCATTTT.